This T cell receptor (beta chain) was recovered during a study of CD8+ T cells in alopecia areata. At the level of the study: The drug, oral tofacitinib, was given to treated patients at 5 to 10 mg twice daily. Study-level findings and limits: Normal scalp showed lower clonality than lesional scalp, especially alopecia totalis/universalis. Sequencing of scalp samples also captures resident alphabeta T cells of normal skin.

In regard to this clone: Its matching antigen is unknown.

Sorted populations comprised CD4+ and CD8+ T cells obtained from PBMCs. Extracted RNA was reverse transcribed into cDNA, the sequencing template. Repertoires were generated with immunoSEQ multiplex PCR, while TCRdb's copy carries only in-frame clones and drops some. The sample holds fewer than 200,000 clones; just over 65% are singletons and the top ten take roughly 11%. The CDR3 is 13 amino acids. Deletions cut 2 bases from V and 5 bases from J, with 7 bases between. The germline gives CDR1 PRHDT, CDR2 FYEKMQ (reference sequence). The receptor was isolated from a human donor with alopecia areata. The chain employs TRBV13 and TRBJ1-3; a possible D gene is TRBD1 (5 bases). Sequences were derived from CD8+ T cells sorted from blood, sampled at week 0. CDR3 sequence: CASSLRGRNTIYF. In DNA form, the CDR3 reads TGTGCCAGCAGCTTAAGGGGCCGAAACACCATATATTTT.